Each of the 32 T cell receptor beta chains below was sequenced from the same sample in a study of chemoradiotherapy in HPV16-positive cancers. Assay: immunoSEQ multiplex PCR; the TCRdb copy retains only in-frame clones and omits some. Of about 8,600 clones in the sample, approximately 75% were seen once. Sample collection was performed from a patient who underwent chemoradiotherapy. The receptors here all came from a human donor with HPV-associated anogenital cancer.

The gene calls are TRBV29-1 and TRBJ2-7, with 7 bases identical to TRBD2. Germline trimming cut 7 bases from V and 2 bases from J; bases unmatched to any gene: 14. This CDR3 has 15 residues. In germline, CDR1 is SQVTM, CDR2 ANQGSEA. The CDR3: CSAQLLAGSAYEQYF. As DNA, the CDR3 is TGCAGCGCCCAGTTATTAGCGGGCAGCGCCTACGAGCAGTACTTC.

V is TRBV6-1 and J is TRBJ1-5; D remains unclear. CDR3 size: 15 residues. Germline CDR1 MNHNS, CDR2 SASEGT. With 1 base removed from V and 3 bases from J, the gap between germline ends came to 10 bases. This CDR3 reads CASSEGGELNQPQHF. In DNA form, the CDR3 reads TGTGCCAGCAGTGAAGGTGGGGAACTCAATCAGCCCCAGCATTTT.

This chain uses TRBV2 with TRBJ2-5; TRBD2 agrees at 8 bases. The J call may be incorrect, as the DNA end agrees better with TRBJ2-7. Germline CDR1 reads SNHLY; CDR2 reads FYNNEI. This CDR3 comprises 15 residues. The CDR3 spells CASSEATSGLDEQYF. The CDR3 region has the DNA TGTGCCAGCAGTGAAGCAACTAGCGGCCTTGACGAGCAGTACTTC.

The chain employs TRBV6-6 and TRBJ2-5; no firm D call. Germline lookup yields CDR1 MNHNY and CDR2 SVGAGI (reference sequence). Trimming took 7 bases from V and 5 from J, leaving 8 bases between them. This CDR3 comprises 11 residues. The CDR3: CASTASETQYF. DNA of the CDR3: TGTGCCAGCACCGCTTCGGAGACCCAGTACTTC.

The V gene is TRBV7-9, the J gene TRBJ1-1; the D gene is possibly TRBD1 (6 bases). The V and J ends lost 2 bases and 9 bases respectively, with 13 bases between them. The CDR3 is made up of 13 amino acids. Germline V gene sequence: CDR1 SEHNR, CDR2 FQNEAQ (reference sequence). DNA for the CDR3: TGTGCCAGCAGCTTAACGCAGGGGAGGCAAGCTTTCTTT. Its translation: CASSLTQGRQAFF.

The chain uses TRBV5-4 and TRBJ1-2; D gene unclear. Trimming pared 2 bases from V and 8 bases from J, leaving 16 bases between. CDR1 and CDR2 (germline): SGHNT, YYREEE (reference sequence). This CDR3 is 14 amino acids long. The CDR3 protein is CASSLASTVEGYTF. The DNA of the CDR3 is TGTGCCAGCAGCTTAGCCAGCACGGTGGAAGGCTACACCTTC.

The chain has TRBV4-3 and TRBJ2-5; D is undetermined. The CDR3 is 14 residues long. Germline CDR1 reads LGHNA; CDR2 reads YSLEER. The germline V and J ends were trimmed by 0 bases and 0 bases, with 5 bases remaining between them. DNA for the CDR3: TGCGCCAGCAGCCAAGACTCGAACCAAGAGACCCAGTACTTC. Protein: CASSQDSNQETQYF.

V gene TRBV27 combines with J gene TRBJ1-5, with D perhaps TRBD1 (5 bases). The ends were cut back, 8 bases at V and 7 bases at J, with 18 bases in the middle. CDR3 length: 14 residues. Germline CDR1 is MNHEY and CDR2 is SMNVEV (reference sequence). CDR3 nucleotides: TGTGCCAGCGCCGTGGGGGGGAAGGGCCAGCCCCAGCATTTT. Translating gives CASAVGGKGQPQHF.

The rearrangement joins TRBV7-2 to TRBJ2-1; 7 positions match TRBD2. J was trimmed by 5 bases and V by 1 base; bases with no gene match: 2. Germline CDR1 reads SGHTA; CDR2 reads FQGNSA. The CDR3 is 14 amino acids. The CDR3 sequence is CASSLDLADNEQFF. CDR3 sequence (DNA): TGTGCCAGCAGCTTAGACCTAGCGGACAATGAGCAGTTCTTC.

CDR3 protein: CASSVGTSVKALQETQYF. The CDR3 DNA follows: TGTGCCAGCAGCGTGGGGACTAGCGTTAAGGCCCTCCAAGAGACCCAGTACTTC. The chain uses TRBV9 and TRBJ2-5; 10 bases align to TRBD2. This CDR3 contains 18 residues. Germline V gene sequence: CDR1 SGDLS, CDR2 YYNGEE. After removal of 2 bases from V and 1 base from J, the junction contained 11 bases not matched to a gene. Complete variable domain (other parts from reference TRBV9 and TRBJ2-5): DSGVTQTPKHLITATGQRVTLRCSPRSGDLSVYWYQQSLDQGLQFLIQYYNGEERAKGNILERFSAQQFPDLHSELNLSSLELGDSALYFCASSVGTSVKALQETQYFGPGTRLLVL.

The genes are TRBV5-4 and TRBJ2-7; D is undetermined. The germline V and J ends were trimmed by 10 bases and 5 bases, with 19 bases remaining between them. Germline CDR1 and CDR2: SGHNT and YYREEE (reference sequence). The CDR3 totals 13 residues. CDR3 region: CARSTHGSDEQYF. DNA for the CDR3: TGTGCCCGATCGACCCACGGCTCGGACGAGCAGTACTTC. The complete variable domain, with remaining parts taken from reference TRBV5-4 and TRBJ2-7, reads ETGVTQSPTHLIKTRGQQVTLRCSSQSGHNTVSWYQQALGQGPQFIFQYYREEENGRGNFPPRFSGLQFPNYSSELNVNALELDDSALYLCARSTHGSDEQYFGPGTRLTVT.

The genes are TRBV18 and TRBJ1-1; D unclear. CDR3 length equals 13 residues. Germline CDR1 and CDR2: KGHSH and LQKENI. The V and J ends lost 9 bases and 0 bases respectively, with 11 bases between them. The CDR3 nucleotides read TGTGCCAGTTCTCAGGCCCTGAACACTGAAGCTTTCTTT. It specifies CASSQALNTEAFF.

The CDR3 nucleotides read TGTGCCAGCAGTTACCGACCGGGTGAGCAGTACTTC. Translating gives CASSYRPGEQYF. The chain combines TRBV6-5 with TRBJ2-7; no clear D gene. The CDR3 spans 12 residues. The V gene's germline CDR1 is MNHEY and CDR2 SVGAGI. Trimming removed 2 bases from V and 7 bases from J, with 9 bases in between.

The V gene is TRBV19, the J gene TRBJ1-3, with D tentatively TRBD1 (5 bases). The germline V gene encodes CDR1 LNHDA and CDR2 SQIVND (reference sequence). V was cut by 9 bases and J by 2 bases, with 14 bases left in between. This CDR3 spans 14 amino acids. The CDR3 region is CASDQEGTGNTIYF. The CDR3 nucleotides read TGTGCCAGCGACCAGGAGGGGACTGGAAACACCATATATTTT.

This clone has only a few counts. The V and J genes are TRBV5-6 and TRBJ1-2; tentative D call: TRBD1 (5 bases). Trimming stripped 4 bases from V and 3 bases from J, with 13 bases between. The germline CDR1 and CDR2 sequences are SGHDT and YYEEEE. This CDR3 has 14 amino acids. CDR3 in DNA: TGTGCCAGCAGCACTTTGGGGCTGGACTATGGCTACACCTTC. This sequence encodes CASSTLGLDYGYTF.

This chain connects TRBV5-1 to TRBJ2-7; D is undetermined. The V gene lost 3 bases and the J gene lost 3 bases, with 10 bases spanning the gap. The CDR3 sequence is 13 residues long. Germline CDR1 reads SGHRS; CDR2 reads YFSETQ. CDR3 in amino acids: CASSSISNYEQYF. The CDR3 nucleotides are TGCGCCAGCAGCTCCATTTCAAACTACGAGCAGTACTTC.

This chain links TRBV28 with TRBJ1-4, with D maybe TRBD1 (6 bases). Germline V gives CDR1 MDHEN, CDR2 SYDVKM. The ends were cut back, 3 bases at V and 8 bases at J, with 10 bases in the middle. This CDR3 has 13 residues. CDR3 nucleotides: TGTGCCAGCAGTTTCGGGGGGCAAGAAAAACTGTTTTTT. This encodes CASSFGGQEKLFF.

In its sample, this clone was seen once. The chain carries TRBV7-9 and TRBJ1-1; tentative D call: TRBD1 (6 bases). CDR1 and CDR2 (germline): SEHNR, FQNEAQ (reference sequence). Trimming pared 1 base from V and 1 base from J, leaving 10 bases between. The CDR3 is 15 residues long. Here the CDR3 reads CASSLGTVSNTEAFF. The CDR3 DNA is TGTGCCAGCAGCTTAGGGACAGTCTCGAACACTGAAGCTTTCTTT.

This chain connects TRBV10-1 to TRBJ2-7; TRBD2 aligns across 7 bases. Germline values: CDR1 WNHNN, CDR2 SYGVQD (reference sequence). This CDR3 region has 12 residues. V trimming: 5 bases; J trimming: 10 bases; junction bases outside the gene matches: 8. CDR3 in DNA: TGCGCCAGCAGTAACCGGGGGGTACATCAGTACTTC. Translating gives CASSNRGVHQYF.

This chain connects TRBV4-1 to TRBJ2-1; the match to TRBD2 covers 8 bases. Looked up from germline, CDR1 is MGHRA and CDR2 is YSYEKL. The CDR3 covers 17 residues. Unmatched junction bases numbered 14, after V lost 2 bases and J lost 8 bases. The CDR3 region has the DNA TGCGCCAGCAGCCAACTGATGATAGCGGGAAGACCCGATGAGCAGTTCTTC. Protein: CASSQLMIAGRPDEQFF.

The rearrangement uses TRBV7-9 and TRBJ1-1; a weak D match, TRBD1 (6 bases). V was cut by 3 bases and J by 4 bases, with 15 bases left in between. Germline values: CDR1 SEHNR, CDR2 FQNEAQ (reference sequence). The CDR3 extends over 15 amino acids. CDR3 in amino acids: CASSLGPHRATEAFF. In DNA form, the CDR3 reads TGTGCCAGCAGCTTGGGCCCCCACAGGGCCACTGAAGCTTTCTTT.

This chain connects TRBV2 to TRBJ1-3, with D possibly TRBD1 on 5 matching bases. CDR1 and CDR2 from the germline V gene are SNHLY and FYNNEI. V was cut by 5 bases and J by 0 bases, with 11 bases left in between. This CDR3 region has 15 residues. CDR3 sequence: CASSKGAVSGNTIYF. DNA of the CDR3: TGTGCCAGCAGTAAAGGGGCAGTCTCTGGAAACACCATATATTTT.

The V and J genes are TRBV10-3 and TRBJ2-7, with 9 positions matching TRBD2. V was clipped by 3 bases and J by 4 bases; unmatched bases: 10. The CDR3 consists of 16 residues. CDR1 ENHRY and CDR2 SYGVKD come from the germline V gene. This CDR3 reads CAISDLGAGGWYEQYF. The DNA for the CDR3 is TGTGCCATCAGTGATCTGGGAGCGGGAGGATGGTACGAGCAGTACTTC.

The gene calls are TRBV10-3 and TRBJ2-3; D is unresolved. With 11 bases removed from V and 1 base from J, the gap between germline ends came to 16 bases. Germline values: CDR1 ENHRY, CDR2 SYGVKD. There are 14 residues in the CDR3. In DNA, the CDR3 is TGTGCCCCGGTGTACAAAACTCGCACAGATACGCAGTATTTT. Protein: CAPVYKTRTDTQYF.

This clone was seen a single time. The chain carries TRBV6-6 and TRBJ2-5; 11 positions match TRBD1. Germline loops: CDR1 MNHNY, CDR2 SVGAGI (reference sequence). Trimming removed 5 bases from V and 5 bases from J; junction bases left unmatched: 10. The CDR3 sequence is 16 residues long. CDR3 nucleotides: TGTGCCAGCAGTATTCCGGGACAGGGGGTCCTTGAGACCCAGTACTTC. Amino acid sequence: CASSIPGQGVLETQYF.

This clone was detected only a few times. The chain is built from TRBV28 and TRBJ1-3; D gene uncertain. CDR1 MDHEN and CDR2 SYDVKM come from the germline V gene. The V and J ends lost 1 base and 0 bases respectively, with 7 bases between them. The CDR3 is made up of 15 amino acids. The CDR3 loop reads CASSLFSSSGNTIYF. CDR3 bases: TGTGCCAGCAGTTTATTCTCCAGCTCTGGAAACACCATATATTTT.

The genes are TRBV28 and TRBJ2-7; D is possibly TRBD2 (6 bases). The CDR3 sequence is 15 residues long. Germline assignment: CDR1 MDHEN and CDR2 SYDVKM. V was shortened by 7 bases and J by 0 bases, with 16 bases between the two germline ends. The CDR3 bases are TGTGCCAGCAACTCAGGGAGCGGGTACTCCTACGAGCAGTACTTC. Residues: CASNSGSGYSYEQYF.

The gene calls are TRBV7-2 and TRBJ2-1; a weak D match, TRBD2 (6 bases). Germline CDR1 is SGHTA and CDR2 is FQGNSA. The CDR3 is 15 residues long. Trimming cost V 6 bases and J 3 bases, with 15 bases left between them. CDR3 region: CASSDPGLYYNEQFF. CDR3 sequence (DNA): TGTGCCAGCAGTGACCCGGGACTTTACTACAATGAGCAGTTCTTC.

The chain is built from TRBV7-9 and TRBJ2-1; the D gene is possibly TRBD2 (5 bases). CDR3 length equals 14 residues. The germline gives CDR1 SEHNR, CDR2 FQNEAQ (reference sequence). V lost 6 bases and J lost 0, with 9 bases in between. Here the CDR3 reads CASSYEGSYNEQFF. CDR3 nucleotide sequence: TGTGCCAGCAGTTACGAGGGCTCCTACAATGAGCAGTTCTTC. The variable domain in full, with the rest retrieved from reference TRBV7-9 and TRBJ2-1, is DTGVSQNPRHKITKRGQNVTFRCDPISEHNRLYWYRQTLGQGPEFLTYFQNEAQLEKSRLLSDRFSAERPKGSFSTLEIQRTEQGDSAMYLCASSYEGSYNEQFFGPGTRLTVL.

V usage is TRBV5-4 and J usage is TRBJ2-5; TRBD1 or TRBD2 may be the D gene (6 bases each). CDR1 and CDR2 from the germline V gene are SGHNT and YYREEE (reference sequence). V was shortened by 4 bases and J by 5 bases, with 15 bases between the two germline ends. The CDR3 consists of 14 residues. The CDR3 region has the DNA TGTGCCAGCAGCCCCCGGCGAGGGGGGGAGACCCAGTACTTC. This translates into CASSPRRGGETQYF.

The chain couples TRBV2 to TRBJ2-2, with D possibly TRBD1 on 6 matching bases. CDR1 is SNHLY and CDR2 is FYNNEI in the germline V gene. The CDR3 length is 14 residues. Trimming removed 4 bases from V and 6 bases from J, with 12 bases in between. This CDR3 is CASSVVGASGELFF. In DNA, the CDR3 is TGTGCCAGCAGTGTGGTGGGGGCGTCCGGGGAGCTGTTTTTT.

This chain links TRBV10-3 with TRBJ2-1; 8 bases are a match to TRBD2. This CDR3 is built from 16 residues. With V trimmed by 4 bases and J by 5 bases, 10 bases remained unmatched. Germline CDR1 reads ENHRY; CDR2 reads SYGVKD. For the CDR3, the DNA is TGTGCCATCAGTGGGCCCCGGGGTAGCGGGGACAATGAGCAGTTCTTC. Amino acid sequence: CAISGPRGSGDNEQFF.